This TCR beta chain stems from a study of PD-1 blockade in classical Hodgkin lymphoma. CDR1 and CDR2 (germline): SGHTA, FQGNSA. This CDR3 has 15 residues. Trimming removed 5 bases from V and 0 bases from J, with 12 bases in between. Each patient relapsed following autologous stem cell transplantation, and prior brentuximab vedotin exposure differed. Study-wide results and limits: Patients excluded were those beginning nivolumab under 1 year after ASCT.

Method: immunoSEQ multiplex PCR; TCRdb's copy keeps in-frame clones and lacks some. The sample has 20,000 or so clones, around 80% seen once. Remarks on this clone: Its antigen is as yet unknown.

The source of this sequence is a human donor with classical Hodgkin lymphoma. Sample: peripheral blood mononuclear cells (PBMCs), taken before the second cycle of nivolumab. The chain combines TRBV7-2 with TRBJ2-3; a weak D match, TRBD2 (6 bases). In DNA form, the CDR3 reads TGTGCCAGCAGCCCCGGACTAACAAGCACAGATACGCAGTATTTT. This encodes CASSPGLTSTDTQYF.